Below, 17 T cell receptor beta chains from the same sample are listed, as sequenced in a study of blood T cell repertoires in COVID-19. Assay: immunoSEQ multiplex PCR; the TCRdb copy retains only in-frame clones and omits some. The sample carries some 40,000 clones, approximately 90% recorded once. Sequences were obtained from peripheral blood. Receptor source: a man aged 45-60 years with COVID-19, enrolled during active disease.

The gene calls are TRBV30 and TRBJ1-1; 10 positions agree with TRBD1. There are 19 residues in the CDR3. CDR1 and CDR2 (germline): GTSNPN, SVGIG (reference sequence). The V gene end was trimmed by 3 bases and the J gene end by 1 base; junction bases not matched to a gene: 17. As DNA, the CDR3 is TGTGCCTGGAGACGGGACAGGGGTCGGGTAGGGAACGGGAACACTGAAGCTTTCTTT. This codes for CAWRRDRGRVGNGNTEAFF.

This clone was found a few times. The genes are TRBV2 and TRBJ1-1, with 7 bases identical to TRBD1. The CDR3 runs to 15 residues. V lost 8 bases and J lost 0; bases outside the gene matches: 9. Germline V gene lookup returns CDR1 SNHLY and CDR2 FYNNEI. CDR3 region: CASDRFQGVNTEAFF. In DNA, the CDR3 is TGTGCCAGCGATCGGTTTCAGGGGGTGAACACTGAAGCTTTCTTT.

The chain couples TRBV7-9 to TRBJ2-7, with a weak D call TRBD2 (6 bases). The CDR3 is made up of 14 amino acids. Germline CDR1 reads SEHNR; CDR2 reads FQNEAQ (reference sequence). V was trimmed by 6 bases and J by 5 bases, leaving 17 bases between them. The CDR3 bases are TGTGCCAGCAGACCTACGGGGGTCGGCGACGAGCAGTACTTC. This encodes CASRPTGVGDEQYF.

This chain uses TRBV11-2 with TRBJ2-1, with 9 bases matching TRBD2. The junction had 10 bases not matched to a gene; V was cut back by 1 base and J by 6 bases. Germline CDR1 reads SGHAT; CDR2 reads FQNNGV. The CDR3 length is 17 residues. The CDR3 bases are TGTGCCAGCAGCTTAGGGACTAGCGAGCTCTTCCTCAATGAGCAGTTCTTC. Translating gives CASSLGTSELFLNEQFF.

This rearrangement joins TRBV27 to TRBJ2-7, with D unclear. There are 14 residues in the CDR3. The germline gives CDR1 MNHEY, CDR2 SMNVEV (reference sequence). Trimming stripped 0 bases from V and 2 bases from J, with 8 bases between. CDR3 residues: CASSLSRNTYEQYF. The DNA for the CDR3 is TGTGCCAGCAGTTTATCGCGGAATACCTACGAGCAGTACTTC.

The rearrangement uses TRBV29-1 and TRBJ1-2, with 8 bases identical to TRBD1. With 4 bases clipped from V and 4 bases from J, the junction kept 11 bases outside the gene matches. This CDR3 has 15 amino acids. Germline assignment: CDR1 SQVTM and CDR2 ANQGSEA. The CDR3 region is CSVGRGQGASYGYTF. The CDR3, as DNA: TGCAGCGTTGGGAGGGGCCAGGGGGCAAGCTATGGCTACACCTTC.

This clone has just one count. V gene TRBV7-9 combines with J gene TRBJ1-1, with D unresolved. The CDR3 has 15 amino acids. The V end lost 5 bases, the J end lost 0 bases, and 13 bases lay between the germline ends. CDR1 SEHNR and CDR2 FQNEAQ come from the germline V gene (reference sequence). CDR3 residues: CASSQPGIMNTEAFF. DNA of the CDR3: TGTGCCAGCAGCCAACCGGGAATCATGAACACTGAAGCTTTCTTT.

The CDR3 coding sequence is TGTGCCAGCACCCCGGGACAGGCTCCCGATGAGCAGTTCTTC. Translated: CASTPGQAPDEQFF. V is TRBV6-5 and J is TRBJ2-1; 8 nucleotides agree with TRBD1. CDR1 is MNHEY, CDR2 SVGAGI, per germline. CDR3 size: 14 residues. V shed 7 bases and J 8 bases; nucleotides not matched to a gene: 10.

This clone was detected a few times. The CDR3 reads CASSFPGRRSYEQYF. DNA for the CDR3: TGTGCCAGCAGCTTCCCCGGGAGGCGGTCCTACGAGCAGTACTTC. The chain has TRBV7-8 and TRBJ2-7, with TRBD2 matching 7 bases. Germline V gene data show CDR1 as SGHVS and CDR2 as FQNEAQ. The CDR3 has 15 amino acids. The V gene end was trimmed by 3 bases and the J gene end by 1 base; junction bases not matched to a gene: 6.

This rearrangement joins TRBV2 to TRBJ2-7; a weak D match, TRBD1 (5 bases). Per germline, CDR1 SNHLY and CDR2 FYNNEI. The V gene lost 10 bases and the J gene lost 0 bases, with 16 bases spanning the gap. This CDR3 has 14 amino acids. This chain's CDR3 is CATLRTFYSYEQYF. For the CDR3, the DNA is TGTGCCACCTTACGGACATTTTACTCCTACGAGCAGTACTTC.

In DNA, the CDR3 is TGTGCCAGCACCCGACTAGCGGGAACCACAGATACGCAGTATTTT. Amino acids: CASTRLAGTTDTQYF. This rearrangement joins TRBV4-2 to TRBJ2-3, with 11 positions matching TRBD2. Germline values: CDR1 LGHNA, CDR2 YNFKEQ. The CDR3 totals 15 residues. V dropped 7 bases and J dropped 2; count of bases not matched to a gene: 5.

This chain joins TRBV10-3 and TRBJ2-3, with 7 nucleotides matching TRBD2. The germline V gene encodes CDR1 ENHRY and CDR2 SYGVKD. The trim removed 6 bases at V and 2 bases at J, leaving 5 bases unmatched. The CDR3 covers 14 residues. The CDR3 loop reads CAISGLGNTDTQYF. The CDR3 DNA is TGTGCCATCAGCGGACTAGGAAACACAGATACGCAGTATTTT.

V and J are TRBV19 and TRBJ2-7, with 9 positions matching TRBD2. The germline V gene has CDR1 LNHDA and CDR2 SQIVND (reference sequence). CDR3 length: 16 residues. V lost 5 bases, J lost 5 bases, and 13 bases stayed unmatched. The CDR3 region has the DNA TGTGCCAGTAGTCCCGAGCGGGAGGAGGGGTCCGACGAGCAGTACTTC. This gives the protein CASSPEREEGSDEQYF.

The chain links TRBV19 to TRBJ1-1; TRBD1 is a possible D gene (5 bases). Germline lookup yields CDR1 LNHDA and CDR2 SQIVND (reference sequence). Trimming shortened V by 5 bases and J by 4 bases, and 14 bases separated the two germline ends. CDR3 length: 14 residues. The CDR3 sequence is CASSPRRDGTEAFF. CDR3 DNA: TGTGCCAGTAGTCCCCGCAGGGATGGCACTGAAGCTTTCTTT.

The genes are TRBV19 and TRBJ1-1; TRBD1 agrees at 8 bases. This CDR3 is 19 amino acids long. Per germline, CDR1 LNHDA and CDR2 SQIVND (reference sequence). V shed 4 bases and J 1 base; nucleotides not matched to a gene: 17. The CDR3 reads CASSTLVGQVGMWNTEAFF. The CDR3 coding sequence is TGTGCCAGTAGTACTCTTGTGGGACAGGTGGGGATGTGGAACACTGAAGCTTTCTTT.

The chain links TRBV6-5 to TRBJ2-1, with no clear D. Trimming pared 7 bases from V and 0 bases from J, leaving 10 bases between. Germline CDR1 is MNHEY and CDR2 is SVGAGI. There are 14 residues in the CDR3. The CDR3 coding sequence is TGTGCCAGCACCCCTATTACCTCCTACAATGAGCAGTTCTTC. The encoded protein is CASTPITSYNEQFF.

The J gene is TRBJ1-1, the V gene TRBV5-4; D remains unclear. This CDR3 contains 13 residues. Germline V gene lookup returns CDR1 SGHNT and CDR2 YYREEE (reference sequence). V was shortened by 3 bases and J by 0 bases, with 6 bases between the two germline ends. The CDR3 bases are TGTGCCAGCAGCTCGCAGGTGAACACTGAAGCTTTCTTT. Its translation is CASSSQVNTEAFF.